Below, one TCR beta chain is given with its context. Antigen unknown. Method: immunoSEQ multiplex PCR; TCRdb's copy keeps in-frame clones and lacks some. Of roughly 110,000 clones in the sample, 89% were seen once. The data derive from a study of T cell responses to AZD1222 COVID-19 vaccine. The V gene lost 8 bases and the J gene lost 4 bases, with 18 bases spanning the gap. CDR3 length equals 14 residues. CDR1 is MDHEN and CDR2 is SYDVKM in the germline V gene. General observations from the study: CD4 TCRs covered the whole spike, strongest at regions 160-218 and 743-854.

Sequenced here: peripheral blood, sampled on day 0 of AZD1222 vaccination. V usage is TRBV28 and J usage is TRBJ2-7, with D possibly TRBD2 on 5 matching bases. The origin of this receptor is an adult in good health. The DNA for the CDR3 is TGTGCCAGCCGTCCTCAGGTCCGGAGGTACGAGCAGTACTTC. Its protein product is CASRPQVRRYEQYF.